These T cell receptor beta chains were read from a single sample in a study of blood T cells in healthy people across ages. From the 5' RACE reads, TCRdb called clonotypes with MiXCR, one entry per CDR3 protein. The sample has over 750,000 distinct CDR3 sequences, around a quarter seen once; the top ten hold under 10%. This sample was also put to use in a study of T cells of mothers and their children.

Material for sequencing was blood. The origin of the receptors is a boy younger than 18 in good health. Each CDR3 is given with its conserved first and last residue. D genes are given only for firm matches. Clone size is stated in some rows and not others, as once, few, many or a class when expanded.

D gene: NA
J gene: TRBJ2-2
clone size: NA
V gene: TRBV7-6
CDR3 protein: CASSLQVLLLSRTGELFF
CDR3 DNA: TGTGCCAGCAGCTTACAAGTCTTGCTGCTCTCCCGGACCGGGGAGCTGTTTTTT

D gene: TRBD2
J gene: TRBJ2-1
clone size: few
V gene: TRBV27
CDR3 protein: CASSPGTSGRPGEDEQFF
CDR3 DNA: TGTGCCAGCAGTCCCGGGACTAGCGGGCGGCCCGGGGAAGATGAGCAGTTCTTC

D gene: TRBD2
J gene: TRBJ2-1
clone size: NA
V gene: TRBV3-1
CDR3 protein: CASSQEGEGYSYNEQFF
CDR3 DNA: TGTGCCAGCAGCCAAGAGGGGGAGGGCTACTCCTACAATGAGCAGTTCTTC

D gene: TRBD1
J gene: TRBJ2-7
clone size: few
V gene: TRBV4-1
CDR3 protein: CASSPLPGQGGYEQYF
CDR3 DNA: TGCGCCAGCAGCCCCTTGCCTGGACAGGGAGGTTACGAGCAGTACTTC

D gene: NA
J gene: TRBJ2-5
clone size: NA
V gene: TRBV7-7
CDR3 protein: CATSPGSYYQETQYF
CDR3 DNA: TGTGCTACCTCCCCCGGGAGCTACTACCAAGAGACCCAGTACTTC

D gene: NA
J gene: TRBJ2-5
clone size: once
V gene: TRBV2
CDR3 protein: CASGVRVQGETQYF
CDR3 DNA: TGTGCCAGCGGGGTCCGGGTGCAGGGCGAGACCCAGTACTTC

D gene: NA
J gene: TRBJ2-2
clone size: many
V gene: TRBV7-2
CDR3 protein: CASSLGPTGELFF
CDR3 DNA: TGTGCCAGCAGCTTAGGCCCCACCGGGGAGCTGTTTTTT

D gene: NA
J gene: TRBJ1-4
clone size: NA
V gene: TRBV6-5
CDR3 protein: CASSSWRPEKLFF
CDR3 DNA: TGTGCCAGCAGTAGCTGGCGCCCTGAAAAACTGTTTTTT

D gene: NA
J gene: TRBJ1-2
clone size: once
V gene: TRBV27
CDR3 protein: CASSPTRGGYTF
CDR3 DNA: TGTGCCAGCAGTCCAACCCGAGGTGGCTACACCTTC

D gene: NA
J gene: TRBJ2-7
clone size: many
V gene: TRBV28
CDR3 protein: CASTESKVTYEQYF
CDR3 DNA: TGTGCCAGCACCGAGTCGAAGGTTACCTACGAGCAGTACTTC

D gene: NA
J gene: TRBJ2-7
clone size: NA
V gene: TRBV7-3
CDR3 protein: CASSPHPRPAHYEQYF
CDR3 DNA: TGTGCCAGCAGCCCCCATCCCCGGCCAGCGCACTACGAGCAGTACTTC

D gene: NA
J gene: TRBJ2-7
clone size: NA
V gene: TRBV9
CDR3 protein: CASSVAPDFHEQYF
CDR3 DNA: TGTGCCAGCAGCGTAGCCCCGGACTTCCACGAGCAGTACTTC

D gene: NA
J gene: TRBJ2-7
clone size: few
V gene: TRBV5-6
CDR3 protein: CASSFWRGYEQYF
CDR3 DNA: TGTGCCAGCAGCTTCTGGAGGGGCTACGAGCAGTACTTC

D gene: NA
J gene: TRBJ1-5
clone size: NA
V gene: TRBV6-5
CDR3 protein: CASSDGWGNQPQHF
CDR3 DNA: TGTGCCAGCAGTGACGGTTGGGGCAATCAGCCCCAGCATTTT

D gene: TRBD1
J gene: TRBJ1-4
clone size: few
V gene: TRBV5-4
CDR3 protein: CASSPTPGQLPEKLFF
CDR3 DNA: TGTGCCAGCAGCCCTACTCCGGGACAGCTTCCCGAAAAACTGTTTTTT

D gene: NA
J gene: TRBJ2-3
clone size: NA
V gene: TRBV7-9
CDR3 protein: CASSARITDTQYF
CDR3 DNA: TGTGCCAGCAGCGCACGGATCACAGATACGCAGTATTTT

D gene: NA
J gene: TRBJ1-2
clone size: NA
V gene: TRBV7-2
CDR3 protein: CASSYTENYGYTF
CDR3 DNA: TGTGCCAGCAGCTATACAGAAAACTATGGCTACACCTTC

D gene: TRBD2
J gene: TRBJ2-1
clone size: many
V gene: TRBV6-4
CDR3 protein: CASSDSGASGVDEQFF
CDR3 DNA: TGTGCCAGCAGTGACTCGGGCGCTAGCGGGGTCGATGAGCAGTTCTTC

D gene: NA
J gene: TRBJ2-5
clone size: NA
V gene: TRBV3-1
CDR3 protein: CASSHASRGETQYF
CDR3 DNA: TGTGCCAGCAGCCATGCCAGTCGGGGAGAGACCCAGTACTTC

D gene: NA
J gene: TRBJ1-1
clone size: NA
V gene: TRBV4-1
CDR3 protein: CASSQDPLAGEAFF
CDR3 DNA: TGCGCCAGCAGCCAAGACCCTCTGGCCGGAGAGGCTTTCTTT

D gene: NA
J gene: TRBJ1-1
clone size: NA
V gene: TRBV3-1
CDR3 protein: CASSHSSGNTEAFF
CDR3 DNA: TGTGCCAGCAGCCATAGCTCGGGGAACACTGAAGCTTTCTTT

D gene: NA
J gene: TRBJ2-5
clone size: few
V gene: TRBV7-2
CDR3 protein: CASSPRGGPSETQYF
CDR3 DNA: TGTGCCAGCAGCCCCCGAGGGGGGCCGTCGGAGACCCAGTACTTC

D gene: NA
J gene: TRBJ2-5
clone size: NA
V gene: TRBV25-1
CDR3 protein: CASSEGSIVETQYF
CDR3 DNA: TGTGCCAGCAGTGAAGGATCAATCGTAGAGACCCAGTACTTC

D gene: NA
J gene: TRBJ1-6
clone size: NA
V gene: TRBV4-3
CDR3 protein: CASSQDQVRNSPLHF
CDR3 DNA: TGCGCCAGCAGCCAAGATCAGGTGCGGAATTCACCCCTCCACTTT

D gene: NA
J gene: TRBJ2-7
clone size: NA
V gene: TRBV3-1
CDR3 protein: CASSQVPISEQYF
CDR3 DNA: TGTGCCAGCAGCCAAGTACCAATCTCCGAGCAGTACTTC

D gene: NA
J gene: TRBJ2-1
clone size: NA
V gene: TRBV3-1
CDR3 protein: CASSQGGTNERFF
CDR3 DNA: TGTGCCAGCAGCCAGGGAGGAACCAATGAGCGGTTCTTC

D gene: TRBD1
J gene: TRBJ1-4
clone size: few
V gene: TRBV7-9
CDR3 protein: CASSLGQGYNEKLFF
CDR3 DNA: TGTGCCAGCAGCTTGGGACAGGGTTATAATGAAAAACTGTTTTTT

D gene: TRBD2
J gene: TRBJ2-7
clone size: NA
V gene: TRBV13
CDR3 protein: CASSLSGSRYEQYF
CDR3 DNA: TGTGCCAGCAGTCTTAGCGGGAGTCGGTACGAGCAGTACTTC

D gene: NA
J gene: TRBJ2-5
clone size: few
V gene: TRBV7-2
CDR3 protein: CASSPVGGGETQYF
CDR3 DNA: TGTGCCAGCAGCCCCGTGGGGGGCGGGGAGACCCAGTACTTC

D gene: NA
J gene: TRBJ2-1
clone size: few
V gene: TRBV13
CDR3 protein: CASSSPGENEQFF
CDR3 DNA: TGTGCCAGCAGTTCGCCGGGGGAGAATGAGCAGTTCTTC

D gene: NA
J gene: TRBJ2-7
clone size: NA
V gene: TRBV6-6
CDR3 protein: CASALGLNFYEQYF
CDR3 DNA: TGTGCCAGCGCGCTGGGACTTAATTTCTACGAGCAGTACTTC

D gene: NA
J gene: TRBJ2-3
clone size: few
V gene: TRBV12-3/TRBV12-4
CDR3 protein: CASSFQGRDTQYF
CDR3 DNA: TGTGCCAGCAGTTTCCAGGGCAGGGATACGCAGTATTTT

D gene: TRBD1
J gene: TRBJ2-6
clone size: few
V gene: TRBV12-3/TRBV12-4
CDR3 protein: CASSSPQGVRANVLTF
CDR3 DNA: TGTGCCAGCAGTTCCCCACAGGGGGTAAGGGCCAACGTCCTGACTTTC

D gene: NA
J gene: TRBJ2-6
clone size: NA
V gene: TRBV7-6
CDR3 protein: CASSSPPSGANVLTF
CDR3 DNA: TGTGCCAGCAGCTCCCCGCCCTCTGGGGCCAACGTCCTGACTTTC

D gene: NA
J gene: TRBJ2-2
clone size: few
V gene: TRBV11-2
CDR3 protein: CASSPIAGGSGELFF
CDR3 DNA: TGTGCCAGCAGCCCCATCGCCGGCGGAAGTGGGGAGCTGTTTTTT

D gene: NA
J gene: TRBJ2-7
clone size: NA
V gene: TRBV15
CDR3 protein: CATSRDTGTGQYF
CDR3 DNA: TGTGCCACCAGCAGAGATACAGGGACTGGGCAGTACTTC

D gene: NA
J gene: TRBJ2-7
clone size: few
V gene: TRBV4-1
CDR3 protein: CASSQDGIFDRHYEQYF
CDR3 DNA: TGCGCCAGCAGCCAAGATGGAATTTTTGACAGGCACTACGAGCAGTACTTC

D gene: TRBD2
J gene: TRBJ2-3
clone size: NA
V gene: TRBV7-9
CDR3 protein: CASSPGLAGARITDTQYF
CDR3 DNA: TGTGCCAGCAGCCCCGGACTAGCGGGCGCTCGAATTACAGATACGCAGTATTTT

D gene: TRBD1
J gene: TRBJ2-3
clone size: once
V gene: TRBV29-1
CDR3 protein: CSVGGQGAPDTQYF
CDR3 DNA: TGCAGCGTGGGGGGACAGGGGGCCCCAGATACGCAGTATTTT

D gene: NA
J gene: TRBJ2-7
clone size: few
V gene: TRBV10-3
CDR3 protein: CAIAGGGQAYEQYF
CDR3 DNA: TGTGCCATAGCTGGGGGGGGACAGGCCTACGAGCAGTACTTC